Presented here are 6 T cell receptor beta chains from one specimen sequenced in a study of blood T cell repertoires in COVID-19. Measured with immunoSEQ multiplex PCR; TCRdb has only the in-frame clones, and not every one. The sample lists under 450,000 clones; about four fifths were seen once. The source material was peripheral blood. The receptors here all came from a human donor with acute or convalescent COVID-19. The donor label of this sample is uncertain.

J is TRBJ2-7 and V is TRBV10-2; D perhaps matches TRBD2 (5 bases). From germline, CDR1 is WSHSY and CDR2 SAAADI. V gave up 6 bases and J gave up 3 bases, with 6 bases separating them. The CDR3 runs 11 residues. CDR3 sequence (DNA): TGCGCCAGCAGCGGGGTCTACGAGCAGTACTTC. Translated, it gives CASSGVYEQYF.

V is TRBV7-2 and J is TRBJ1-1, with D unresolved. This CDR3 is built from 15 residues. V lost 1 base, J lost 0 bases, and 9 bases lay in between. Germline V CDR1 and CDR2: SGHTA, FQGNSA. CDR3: CASSLVPSMNTEAFF. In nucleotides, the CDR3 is TGTGCCAGCAGCTTAGTTCCCAGTATGAACACTGAAGCTTTCTTT.

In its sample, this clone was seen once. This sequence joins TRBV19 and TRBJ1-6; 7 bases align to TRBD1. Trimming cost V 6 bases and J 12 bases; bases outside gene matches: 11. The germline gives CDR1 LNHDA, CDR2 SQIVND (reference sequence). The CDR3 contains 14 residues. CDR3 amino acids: CASSTQRQGLPLHF. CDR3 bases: TGTGCCAGTAGCACGCAGCGACAGGGCTTACCCCTCCACTTT. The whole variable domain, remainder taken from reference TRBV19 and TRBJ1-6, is DGGITQSPKYLFRKEGQNVTLSCEQNLNHDAMYWYRQDPGQGLRLIYYSQIVNDFQKGDIAEGYSVSREKKESFPLTVTSAQKNPTAFYLCASSTQRQGLPLHFGNGTRLTVT.

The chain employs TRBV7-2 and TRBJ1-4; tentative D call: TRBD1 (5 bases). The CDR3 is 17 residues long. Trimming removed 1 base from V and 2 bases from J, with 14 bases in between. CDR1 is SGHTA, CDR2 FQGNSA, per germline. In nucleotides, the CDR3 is TGTGCCAGCAGCTTAGTCGGGGGGTTCGCGACTAATGAAAAACTGTTTTTT. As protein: CASSLVGGFATNEKLFF.

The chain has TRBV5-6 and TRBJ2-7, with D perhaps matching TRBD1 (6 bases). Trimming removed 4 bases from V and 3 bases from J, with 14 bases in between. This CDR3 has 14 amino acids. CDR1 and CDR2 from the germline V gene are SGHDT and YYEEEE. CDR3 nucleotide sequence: TGTGCCAGCAGCGACGTCGGGACATTCTACGAGCAGTACTTC. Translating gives CASSDVGTFYEQYF.

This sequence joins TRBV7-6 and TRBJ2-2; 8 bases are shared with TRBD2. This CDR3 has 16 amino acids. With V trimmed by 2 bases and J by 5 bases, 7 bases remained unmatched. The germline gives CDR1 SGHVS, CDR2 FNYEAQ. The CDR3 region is CASSLLGASGTGELFF. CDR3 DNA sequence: TGTGCCAGCAGCTTATTAGGGGCTAGCGGGACCGGGGAGCTGTTTTTT.